This entry lists 13 T cell receptor beta chains sequenced from one sample in a study of OX40 agonist ivuxolimab in advanced cancers. Repertoires were generated with immunoSEQ multiplex PCR, while TCRdb's copy carries only in-frame clones and drops some. The sample holds roughly 100,000 clones, less than 90% seen once. Source: CD4+ or CD8+ T cells sorted from blood, taken in a trial of the OX40 agonist ivuxolimab. Receptors originate from an adult with an advanced solid tumor such as melanoma, head and neck, liver or kidney cancer.

This clone was counted between two and nine times. The chain combines TRBV6-1 with TRBJ1-2; TRBD1 might be the D (6 bases). V was shortened by 5 bases and J by 4 bases, with 17 bases between the two germline ends. This CDR3 has 15 amino acids. Germline CDR1 MNHNS, CDR2 SASEGT. The CDR3 bases are TGTGCCAGCAGTATCCGGGATCAGGGGTCCTATGGCTACACCTTC. It yields the protein CASSIRDQGSYGYTF.

Points on this clone: Distinct nucleotide sequences in the sample also encode this CDR3. The chain joins TRBV6-1 to TRBJ2-5; tentative D call: TRBD2 (7 bases). The CDR3 sequence is 14 residues long. V was cut by 4 bases and J by 2 bases, with 11 bases left in between. Germline-derived CDR1 and CDR2 are MNHNS and SASEGT. DNA for the CDR3: TGTGCCAGCAGTGGGGGGGGGCCGCAAGAGACCCAGTACTTC. Translating it yields CASSGGGPQETQYF.

The V and J genes are TRBV9 and TRBJ2-3, with 12 bases fitting TRBD2. CDR1 and CDR2 (germline): SGDLS, YYNGEE. Unmatched junction bases numbered 7, after V lost 0 bases and J lost 5 bases. This CDR3 spans 17 amino acids. The chain's CDR3 is CASSVGLAGGPRDTQYF. The CDR3 bases are TGTGCCAGCAGCGTAGGGCTAGCGGGAGGGCCGAGAGATACGCAGTATTTT.

The V and J genes are TRBV6-5 and TRBJ1-1; no clear D gene. V lost 0 bases, J lost 6 bases, and 5 bases lay in between. The CDR3 loop spans 12 amino acids. Germline lookup yields CDR1 MNHEY and CDR2 SVGAGI. The CDR3: CASSYSGAEAFF. In DNA form, the CDR3 reads TGTGCCAGCAGTTACTCCGGTGCTGAAGCTTTCTTT.

The V call is TRBV7-2, the J call TRBJ2-1; possible D gene TRBD2, 6 bases. CDR3 length: 16 residues. V lost 2 bases to trimming and J lost 4 bases, with 15 bases between them. The V gene's germline CDR1 is SGHTA and CDR2 FQGNSA. CDR3 amino acids: CASSLIGRGEYNEQFF. The CDR3 DNA reads as TGTGCCAGCAGCTTAATCGGGAGAGGGGAGTACAATGAGCAGTTCTTC. Full variable domain (remainder filled in from reference TRBV7-2 and TRBJ2-1): GAGVSQSPSNKVTEKGKDVELRCDPISGHTALYWYRQSLGQGLEFLIYFQGNSAPDKSGLPSDRFSAERTGGSVSTLTIQRTQQEDSAVYLCASSLIGRGEYNEQFFGPGTRLTVL.

J is TRBJ2-7 and V is TRBV11-3; D tentatively fits TRBD1 or TRBD2 (5 bases each). The CDR3 contains 14 residues. Per germline, CDR1 SGHNT and CDR2 YENEEA. Trimming shortened V by 1 base and J by 5 bases, and 12 bases separated the two germline ends. CDR3 nucleotide sequence: TGTGCCAGCAGCTTAGGCAGGCCGGGACACGAGCAGTACTTC. This sequence encodes CASSLGRPGHEQYF. The full variable domain, in which reference TRBV11-3 and TRBJ2-7 provide the parts outside the CDR3, is EAGVVQSPRYKIIEKKQPVAFWCNPISGHNTLYWYLQNLGQGPELLIRYENEEAVDDSQLPKDRFSAERLKGVDSTLKIQPAELGDSAVYLCASSLGRPGHEQYFGPGTRLTVT.

The rearrangement joins TRBV11-3 to TRBJ1-2; perhaps TRBD1 as D (6 bases). Germline V CDR1 and CDR2: SGHNT, YENEEA. The CDR3 has 14 amino acids. With 5 bases removed from V and 6 bases from J, the gap between germline ends came to 16 bases. The CDR3 sequence is CASSIYREGNGYTF. DNA of the CDR3: TGTGCCAGCAGCATTTACAGGGAAGGGAATGGCTACACCTTC.

This clone was counted once. The chain combines TRBV7-2 with TRBJ2-7, with 7 bases lining up with TRBD1. Germline V CDR1 and CDR2: SGHTA, FQGNSA. This CDR3 has 14 amino acids. Losses at the gene ends were 5 bases for V and 5 bases for J; bases not matched to a gene: 9. CDR3 DNA: TGTGCCAGCAGCCCCACGAGGGGGCACAACGAGCAGTACTTC. Amino acids: CASSPTRGHNEQYF.

The CDR3 DNA is TGTGCCAGCAGCCGGCCGGGACAGGGGAATGAAAAACTGTTTTTT. Its protein product is CASSRPGQGNEKLFF. The rearrangement uses TRBV4-2 and TRBJ1-4; 10 bases line up with TRBD1. Trimming took 4 bases from V and 5 from J; bases not matched to a gene: 4. This CDR3 comprises 15 residues. Germline-derived CDR1 and CDR2 are LGHNA and YNFKEQ.

V and J are TRBV18 and TRBJ1-1, with 7 bases aligning to TRBD1. CDR1 and CDR2 from the germline V gene are KGHSH and LQKENI. The J segment lost 6 bases and the V segment lost 3 bases, leaving 10 bases of the junction unmatched. The CDR3 length is 15 residues. CDR3 residues: CASSPATGAWAEAFF. CDR3 sequence (DNA): TGTGCCAGCTCACCCGCAACAGGGGCATGGGCTGAAGCTTTCTTT. Using reference TRBV18 and TRBJ1-1 for the parts outside the CDR3, the full variable domain is NAGVMQNPRHLVRRRGQEARLRCSPMKGHSHVYWYRQLPEEGLKFMVYLQKENIIDESGMPKERFSAEFPKEGPSILRIQQVVRGDSAAYFCASSPATGAWAEAFFGQGTRLTVV.

This sequence joins TRBV4-1 and TRBJ1-4, with D unclear. Looked up from germline, CDR1 is MGHRA and CDR2 is YSYEKL. The CDR3 totals 14 residues. V was trimmed by 0 bases and J by 11 bases, leaving 13 bases between them. As DNA, the CDR3 is TGCGCCAGCAGCCAAGATGGGAAGGGCCGGAAACTGTTTTTT. This sequence encodes CASSQDGKGRKLFF.

The V and J genes are TRBV2 and TRBJ2-1, with D unclear. The germline gives CDR1 SNHLY, CDR2 FYNNEI. The CDR3 extends over 12 amino acids. V lost 3 bases to trimming and J lost 6 bases, with 6 bases between them. The CDR3 loop is CASSDDANEQFF. DNA for the CDR3: TGTGCCAGCAGTGATGACGCCAATGAGCAGTTCTTC.

This clone has a handful of counts. The chain is built from TRBV13 and TRBJ1-1; 7 bases match TRBD1. Trimming at V came to 10 bases and at J to 0 bases, leaving 8 bases not matched to a gene. CDR1 PRHDT and CDR2 FYEKMQ come from the germline V gene (reference sequence). There are 14 residues in the CDR3. CDR3 sequence (DNA): TGTGCCACCCGACAGGGACAGATGAACACTGAAGCTTTCTTT. Amino acid sequence: CATRQGQMNTEAFF.